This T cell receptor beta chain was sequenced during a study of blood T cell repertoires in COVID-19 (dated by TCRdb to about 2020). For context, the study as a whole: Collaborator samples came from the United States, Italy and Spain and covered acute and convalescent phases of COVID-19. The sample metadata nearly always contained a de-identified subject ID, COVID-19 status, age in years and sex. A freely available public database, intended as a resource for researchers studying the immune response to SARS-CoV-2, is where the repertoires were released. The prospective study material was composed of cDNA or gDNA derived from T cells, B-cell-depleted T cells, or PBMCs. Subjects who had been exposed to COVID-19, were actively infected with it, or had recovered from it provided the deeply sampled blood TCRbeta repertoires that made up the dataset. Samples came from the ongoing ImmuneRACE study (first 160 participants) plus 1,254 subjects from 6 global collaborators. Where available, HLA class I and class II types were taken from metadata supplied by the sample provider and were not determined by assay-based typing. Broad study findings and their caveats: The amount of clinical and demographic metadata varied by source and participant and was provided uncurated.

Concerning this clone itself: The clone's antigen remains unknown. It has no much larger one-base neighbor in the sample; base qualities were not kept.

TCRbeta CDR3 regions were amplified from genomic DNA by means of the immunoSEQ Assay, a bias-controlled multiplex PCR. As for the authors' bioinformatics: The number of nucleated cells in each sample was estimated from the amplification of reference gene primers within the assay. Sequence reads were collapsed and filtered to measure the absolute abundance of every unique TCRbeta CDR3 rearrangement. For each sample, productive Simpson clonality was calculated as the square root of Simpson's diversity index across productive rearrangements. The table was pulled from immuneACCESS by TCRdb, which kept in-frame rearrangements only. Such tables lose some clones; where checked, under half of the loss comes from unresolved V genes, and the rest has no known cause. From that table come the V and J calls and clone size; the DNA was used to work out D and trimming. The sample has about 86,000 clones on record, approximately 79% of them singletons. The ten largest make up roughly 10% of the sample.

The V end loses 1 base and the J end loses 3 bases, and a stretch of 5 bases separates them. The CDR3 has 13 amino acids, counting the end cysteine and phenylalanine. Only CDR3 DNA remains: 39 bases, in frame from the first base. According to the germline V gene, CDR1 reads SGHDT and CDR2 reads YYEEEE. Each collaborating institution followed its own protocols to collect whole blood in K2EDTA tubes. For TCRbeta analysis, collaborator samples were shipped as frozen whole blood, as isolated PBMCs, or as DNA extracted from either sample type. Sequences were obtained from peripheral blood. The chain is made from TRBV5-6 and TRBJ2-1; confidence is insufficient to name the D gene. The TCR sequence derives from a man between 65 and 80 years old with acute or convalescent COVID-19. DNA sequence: TGTGCCAGCAGCTTGCCTATCTACAATGAGCAGTTCTTC. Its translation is CASSLPIYNEQFF.